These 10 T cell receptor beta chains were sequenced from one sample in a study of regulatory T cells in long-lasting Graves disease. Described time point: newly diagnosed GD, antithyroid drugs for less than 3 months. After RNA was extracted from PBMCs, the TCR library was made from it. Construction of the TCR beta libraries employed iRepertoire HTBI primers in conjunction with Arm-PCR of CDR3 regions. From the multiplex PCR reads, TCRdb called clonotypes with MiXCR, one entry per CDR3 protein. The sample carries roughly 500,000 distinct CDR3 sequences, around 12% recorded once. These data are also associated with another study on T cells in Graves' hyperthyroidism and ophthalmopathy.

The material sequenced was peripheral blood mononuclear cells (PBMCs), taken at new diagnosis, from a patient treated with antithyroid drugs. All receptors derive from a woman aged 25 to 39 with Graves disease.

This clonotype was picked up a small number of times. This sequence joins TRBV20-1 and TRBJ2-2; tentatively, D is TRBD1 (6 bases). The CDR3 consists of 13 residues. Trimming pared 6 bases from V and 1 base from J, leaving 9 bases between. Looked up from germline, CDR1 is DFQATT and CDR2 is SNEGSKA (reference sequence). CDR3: CSARTENTGELFF. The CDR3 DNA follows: TGCAGTGCCCGGACAGAGAACACCGGGGAGCTGTTTTTT.

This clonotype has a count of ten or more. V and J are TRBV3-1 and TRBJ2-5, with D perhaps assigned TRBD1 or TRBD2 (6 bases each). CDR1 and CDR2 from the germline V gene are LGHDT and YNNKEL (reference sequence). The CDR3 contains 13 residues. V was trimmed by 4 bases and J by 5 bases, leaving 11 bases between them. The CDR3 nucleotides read TGTGCCAGCAGCCCCGGGGGCCTGGAGACCCAGTACTTC. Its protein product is CASSPGGLETQYF.

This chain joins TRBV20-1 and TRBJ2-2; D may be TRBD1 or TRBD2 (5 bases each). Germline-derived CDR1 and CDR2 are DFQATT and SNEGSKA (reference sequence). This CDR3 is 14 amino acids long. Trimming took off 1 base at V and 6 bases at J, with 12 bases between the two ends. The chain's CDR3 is CSARGTGRAGELFF. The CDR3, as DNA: TGCAGTGCTAGAGGAACGGGGCGAGCCGGGGAGCTGTTTTTT.

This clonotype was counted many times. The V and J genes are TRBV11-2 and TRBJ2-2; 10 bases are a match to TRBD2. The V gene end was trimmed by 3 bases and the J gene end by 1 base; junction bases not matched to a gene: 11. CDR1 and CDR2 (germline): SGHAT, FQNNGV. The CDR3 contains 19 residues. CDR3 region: CASSFFGLAGALNTGELFF. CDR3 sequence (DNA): TGTGCCAGCAGCTTTTTCGGTCTAGCGGGAGCCCTGAACACCGGGGAGCTGTTTTTT.

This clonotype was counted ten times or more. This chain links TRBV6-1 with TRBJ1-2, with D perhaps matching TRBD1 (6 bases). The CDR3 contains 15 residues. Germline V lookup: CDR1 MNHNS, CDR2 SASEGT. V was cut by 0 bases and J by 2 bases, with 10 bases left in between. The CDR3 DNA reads TGTGCCAGCAGTGAAGCGGACAGACTGAACTATGGCTACACCTTC. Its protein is CASSEADRLNYGYTF.

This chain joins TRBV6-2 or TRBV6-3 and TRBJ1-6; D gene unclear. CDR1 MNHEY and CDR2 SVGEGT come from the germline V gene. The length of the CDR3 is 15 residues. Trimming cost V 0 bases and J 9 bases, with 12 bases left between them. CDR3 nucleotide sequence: TGTGCCAGCAGTTACTCAGAGGCTTGGCGTTCACCCCTCCACTTT. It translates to CASSYSEAWRSPLHF.

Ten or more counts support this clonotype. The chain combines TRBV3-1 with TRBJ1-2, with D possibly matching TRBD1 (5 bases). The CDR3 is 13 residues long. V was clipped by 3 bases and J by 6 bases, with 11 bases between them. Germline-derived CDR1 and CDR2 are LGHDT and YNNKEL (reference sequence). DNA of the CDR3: TGTGCCAGCAGCCAGCGGGGGGGACATGGCTACACCTTC. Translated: CASSQRGGHGYTF.

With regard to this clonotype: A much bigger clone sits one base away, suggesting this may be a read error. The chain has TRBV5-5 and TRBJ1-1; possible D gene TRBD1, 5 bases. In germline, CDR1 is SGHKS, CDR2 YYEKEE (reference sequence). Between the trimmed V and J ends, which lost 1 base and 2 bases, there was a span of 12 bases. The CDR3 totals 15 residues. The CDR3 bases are TGTGCCAGCAGCTTGTGCCCGACAGTTAACACTGAAGCTTTCTTT. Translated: CASSLCPTVNTEAFF.

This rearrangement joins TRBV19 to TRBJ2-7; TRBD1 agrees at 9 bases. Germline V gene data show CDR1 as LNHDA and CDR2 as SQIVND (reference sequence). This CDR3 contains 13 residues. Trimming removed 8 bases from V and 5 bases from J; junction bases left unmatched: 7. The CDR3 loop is CASGTGTVHEQYF. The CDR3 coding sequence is TGTGCCAGTGGGACAGGGACCGTCCACGAGCAGTACTTC.

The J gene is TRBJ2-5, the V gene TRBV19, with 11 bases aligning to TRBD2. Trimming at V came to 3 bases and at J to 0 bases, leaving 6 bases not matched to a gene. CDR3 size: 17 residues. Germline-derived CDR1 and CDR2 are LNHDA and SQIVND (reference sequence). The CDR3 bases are TGTGCCAGTAGTATTCCGGGACTAGCGGCGAACCAAGAGACCCAGTACTTC. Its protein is CASSIPGLAANQETQYF.